Listed below are T cell receptor beta chains from one sample, sequenced in a study of beta chain features in type 1 diabetes. The protocol was immunoSEQ multiplex PCR, while the TCRdb copy is restricted to in-frame clones and leaves out a portion. This sample has about 450,000 clones; approximately 10% occur once, and the top ten carry about 0.045%. The specimen was naive CD4+ T cells from blood. All receptors come from a young woman in good health. The CDR3 runs from the conserved cysteine through the conserved F or W. D genes are given only for firm matches. The size entry is marked missing in some rows and otherwise reads once, few, many or a size class.

V gene	clone size	J gene	D gene	CDR3 DNA	CDR3 protein
TRBV13	.	TRBJ1-1	.	TGTGCCAGCAGCCAGACAAGGACAACTGAAGCTTTCTTT	CASSQTRTTEAFF
TRBV7-2	few	TRBJ1-1	TRBD1	TGTGCCAGCACCCCAGGAGGGACAGGGGACACTGAAGCTTTCTTT	CASTPGGTGDTEAFF
TRBV18	few	TRBJ2-5	TRBD1	TGTGCCAGCTCACCACGAACAGGGGGGCAAGAGACCCAGTACTTC	CASSPRTGGQETQYF
TRBV9	.	TRBJ2-2	.	TGTGCCAGCAGCGCTAGGACGGAGAACACCGGGGAGCTGTTTTTT	CASSARTENTGELFF
TRBV9	.	TRBJ2-7	.	TGTGCCAGCAGCGCATCCCCCAGCTCCTACGAGCAGTACTTC	CASSASPSSYEQYF
TRBV30	.	TRBJ2-1	.	TGTGCCTGGAGTTCACGTGTCGATGAGCAGTTCTTC	CAWSSRVDEQFF
TRBV15	few	TRBJ1-2	TRBD1	TGTGCCACCAGCAGAGATGCCAGGGGGTGGAATGGCTACACCTTC	CATSRDARGWNGYTF
TRBV14	.	TRBJ2-1	.	TGTGCCAGCAGCCAGTGGCAGGACTACAATGAGCAGTTCTTC	CASSQWQDYNEQFF
TRBV6-6	few	TRBJ1-1	.	TGTGCCAGCAGCTTGACAGGCAGCGCTGAAGCTTTCTTT	CASSLTGSAEAFF
TRBV10-3	.	TRBJ2-7	.	TGTGCCATCAGCCCCCGGGGCGGGAACTCCTACGAGCAGTACTTC	CAISPRGGNSYEQYF
TRBV7-2	.	TRBJ2-6	.	TGTGCCAGCAGCTACACAGGGTCTGGGGCCAACGTCCTGACTTTC	CASSYTGSGANVLTF
TRBV7-2	.	TRBJ2-7	.	TGTGCCAGCAGCATGAGTTTACACCGCTCCTACGAGCAGTACTTC	CASSMSLHRSYEQYF
TRBV27	.	TRBJ1-2	.	TGTGCCAGCAGTTTATCGCACCCCCGGGAAAGCTACACCTTC	CASSLSHPRESYTF
TRBV7-9	.	TRBJ2-1	.	TGTGCCAGCAGCTCCTTCTCAGGAGGGTCCTACAATGAGCAGTTCTTC	CASSSFSGGSYNEQFF
TRBV2	few	TRBJ1-6	TRBD1	TGTGCCAGGGGACAGGTTAATTCACCCCTCCACTTT	CARGQVNSPLHF
TRBV30	.	TRBJ1-5	TRBD1	TGTGCCTGGACACCGACAGGGAGGAGCAATCAGCCCCAGCATTTT	CAWTPTGRSNQPQHF
TRBV7-2	many	TRBJ2-3	.	TGTGCCAGCAGCCTAACAGATACGCAGTATTTT	CASSLTDTQYF
TRBV30	few	TRBJ2-5	TRBD2	TGTGCCTGCACTAAGTCTCGGACTAGCGGGAGGAGGAGGCTACAAGAGACCCAGTACTTC	CACTKSRTSGRRRLQETQYF
TRBV7-9	.	TRBJ2-1	.	TGTGCCAGCAGCCCCCACCAGGCAGGGTCCAACTACAATGAGCAGTTCTTC	CASSPHQAGSNYNEQFF
TRBV7-3	few	TRBJ2-2	.	TGTGCCAGCAGCCCACTCGGCCCCTCGCCCGGGGAGCTGTTTTTT	CASSPLGPSPGELFF
TRBV7-3	few	TRBJ2-6	.	TGTGCCAGCAGCCCCGGGCTGAGCTCTGGGGCCAACGTCCTGACTTTC	CASSPGLSSGANVLTF
TRBV9	few	TRBJ2-7	.	TGTGCCAGCAGCGTAGGTCCCGATCTTAACGAGCAGTACTTC	CASSVGPDLNEQYF
TRBV19	.	TRBJ1-5	.	TGTGCCAGTAGATCTTTCGGGGGCCATCAGCCCCAGCATTTT	CASRSFGGHQPQHF
TRBV9	.	TRBJ1-1	.	TGTGCCAGCAGCAACGTAGGAGAAGCTTTCTTT	CASSNVGEAFF
TRBV7-9	.	TRBJ2-2	.	TGTGCCAGCAGCGTCCGGGGGAACACCGGGGAGCTGTTTTTT	CASSVRGNTGELFF
TRBV4-3	few	TRBJ2-7	.	TGCGCCAGCAGCCCCGGAGGGTACTACGAGCAGTACTTC	CASSPGGYYEQYF
TRBV6-5	few	TRBJ2-4	.	TGTGCCAGCAGGACGACTAGTAACATTCAGTACTTC	CASRTTSNIQYF
TRBV2	few	TRBJ2-3	.	TGTGCCAGCAGCGACCCGCCGACGGCCACAGATACGCAGTATTTT	CASSDPPTATDTQYF
TRBV29-1	.	TRBJ1-1	TRBD1	TGCAGCGTTGGGGACAGGTTATCCACTGAAGCTTTCTTT	CSVGDRLSTEAFF
TRBV5-1	.	TRBJ1-5	.	TGCGCCAGCAGCTTGGGGCGCGGGCAGCCCCAGCATTTT	CASSLGRGQPQHF